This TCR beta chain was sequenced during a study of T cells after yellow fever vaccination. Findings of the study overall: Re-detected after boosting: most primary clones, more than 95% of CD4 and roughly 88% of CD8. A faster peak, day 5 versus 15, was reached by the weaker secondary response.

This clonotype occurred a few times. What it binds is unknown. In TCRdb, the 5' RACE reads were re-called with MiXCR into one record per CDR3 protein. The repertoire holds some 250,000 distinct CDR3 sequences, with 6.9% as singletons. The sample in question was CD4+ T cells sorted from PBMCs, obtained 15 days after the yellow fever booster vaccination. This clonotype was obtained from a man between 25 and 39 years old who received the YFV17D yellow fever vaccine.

As DNA, the CDR3 is TGTGCCAGCAGTTTGAGTAGCCCACAAACCTACGAGCAGTACTTC. Encoded protein: CASSLSSPQTYEQYF. This chain joins TRBV6-5 and TRBJ2-7; D unresolved. Germline V gene sequence: CDR1 MNHEY, CDR2 SVGAGI. The CDR3 covers 15 residues. Trimming removed 4 bases at V and 2 bases at J, with 15 bases between.